This section outlines one T cell receptor beta chain sequence together with its context. These data come from a study of blood T cell repertoires in COVID-19. TCRdb's table, derived via immunoSEQ multiplex PCR, lists solely in-frame clones and lacks some. The sample gives about 200,000 clones, about nine tenths of which show up once; 3.5% to 4.5% is in the top ten. CDR3 length: 14 residues. With 6 bases removed from V and 6 bases from J, the gap between germline ends came to 14 bases. Germline V CDR1 and CDR2: SGHTA, FQGTGA. V usage is TRBV7-3 and J usage is TRBJ2-2; a possible D gene is TRBD1 (6 bases). Sample: PBMCs or T cells enriched from blood (not recorded which). This clonotype originated in a woman under 40 with acute COVID-19. The CDR3 DNA reads TGTGCCAGCAGATCTACAGGGTTCGCCGGGGAGCTGTTTTTT. Translated, it gives CASRSTGFAGELFF.